The subject of this entry is one TCR beta chain. Original analysis: Estimation of nucleated cell counts was performed using reference gene primer amplification. Method: immunoSEQ multiplex PCR; TCRdb's copy keeps in-frame clones and lacks some. From that table come the V and J calls and clone size; the DNA was used to work out D and trimming. The data hold around 190,000 clones, with 80% to 90% observed a single time. This entry is derived from a study of blood T cell repertoires in COVID-19. Overall study context: Researchers got acute and convalescent COVID-19 samples from the United States, Italy and Spain. Sources were T cells, B-cell-depleted T cells, or PBMCs; the material itself was cDNA or gDNA.

The CDR3 extends over 13 amino acids. Germline CDR1 reads WNHNN; CDR2 reads SYGVQD (reference sequence). V was shortened by 4 bases and J by 0 bases, with 6 bases between the two germline ends. Input material: peripheral blood. This chain links TRBV10-1 with TRBJ1-1, with no clear D. The receptor comes from a man younger than 30 who had recovered from COVID-19. The DNA of the CDR3 is TGCGCCAGCAGTGGGGCCTTGAACACTGAAGCTTTCTTT. It yields the protein CASSGALNTEAFF.